The 6 T cell receptor beta chains listed next were all sequenced from one sample in a study of T-cell memory formation after mild COVID-19. TCRdb re-derived calls from the 5' RACE reads in MiXCR, one entry per CDR3 protein. The profile shows some 130,000 distinct CDR3 sequences, roughly 15% of them singletons. The specimen sequenced was PBMCs or a T cell subset sorted from them (not recorded which). Source of these receptors: an adult woman who had mild COVID-19 (a few samples of this study predate the infection). Cell type and time point are not known.

In its sample, this clonotype was seen a few times. The chain is built from TRBV5-1 and TRBJ2-1; TRBD2 matches at 16 bases. The length of the CDR3 is 17 residues. The germline gives CDR1 SGHRS, CDR2 YFSETQ. The trim removed 7 bases at V and 12 bases at J, leaving 16 bases unmatched. The CDR3 sequence is CASHRDAGTSGRGRQFF. The CDR3 nucleotides read TGCGCCAGCCACCGAGACGCCGGGACTAGCGGGAGGGGAAGGCAGTTCTTC.

The chain carries TRBV30 and TRBJ2-7; D gene uncertain. This CDR3 contains 12 residues. Germline values: CDR1 GTSNPN, CDR2 SVGIG (reference sequence). V lost 0 bases to trimming and J lost 4 bases, with 7 bases between them. As DNA, the CDR3 is TGTGCCTGGAGTGTCCCCCCTTACGAGCAGTACTTC. Residues: CAWSVPPYEQYF. Variable domain in full (rest from reference TRBV30 and TRBJ2-7): SQTIHQWPATLVQPVGSPLSLECTVEGTSNPNLYWYRQAAGRGLQLLFYSVGIGQISSEVPQNLSASRPQDRQFILSSKKLLLSDSGFYLCAWSVPPYEQYFGPGTRLTVT.

V and J are TRBV15 and TRBJ1-4, with 11 bases fitting TRBD1. The CDR3 covers 13 residues. The germline gives CDR1 LNHNV, CDR2 YYDKDF (reference sequence). The V and J ends lost 8 bases and 7 bases, in that order; junction bases with no gene match: 3. CDR3 nucleotide sequence: TGTGCCACCTCCGGGACAGGGGGTGAAAAACTGTTTTTT. Amino acid sequence: CATSGTGGEKLFF.

A few counts support this clonotype. The chain has TRBV6-2 or TRBV6-3 and TRBJ2-7; the match to TRBD2 covers 7 bases. Germline loops: CDR1 MNHEY, CDR2 SVGEGT. This CDR3 spans 14 amino acids. V dropped 2 bases and J dropped 1; count of bases not matched to a gene: 2. The DNA of the CDR3 is TGTGCCAGCAGTTACGGGGAGGGTTCCTACGAGCAGTACTTC. It yields the protein CASSYGEGSYEQYF.

The sample holds many counts of this clonotype. The chain is built from TRBV6-5 and TRBJ2-3; D is perhaps TRBD1 or TRBD2 (5 bases each). In germline, CDR1 is MNHEY, CDR2 SVGAGI. The CDR3 length is 18 residues. The V gene lost 1 base and the J gene lost 0 bases, with 17 bases spanning the gap. The chain's CDR3 is CASSYLRGRTTSTDTQYF. DNA for the CDR3: TGTGCCAGCAGTTACTTGAGGGGACGTACTACTAGCACAGATACGCAGTATTTT.

The V and J genes are TRBV2 and TRBJ2-7; TRBD2 matches at 15 bases. CDR3 length: 15 amino acids. Germline V gene sequence: CDR1 SNHLY, CDR2 FYNNEI. After removal of 6 bases from V and 4 bases from J, the junction contained 4 bases not matched to a gene. This chain's CDR3 is CASRWTSGGEYEQYF. The DNA of the CDR3 is TGTGCCAGCAGGTGGACTAGCGGGGGGGAATACGAGCAGTACTTC.